These T cell receptor beta chains were read from a single sample in a study of OX40 agonist ivuxolimab in advanced cancers. The protocol was immunoSEQ multiplex PCR, while the TCRdb copy is restricted to in-frame clones and leaves out a portion. The sample lists fewer than 30,000 clones; more than 75% were seen once. Material: CD4+ or CD8+ T cells sorted from blood, obtained in a trial of the OX40 agonist ivuxolimab. All receptors derive from an adult with an advanced solid tumor such as melanoma, head and neck, liver or kidney cancer. Each CDR3 is given with its conserved first and last residue. Each record gives: clone size, V gene, J gene, D gene, CDR3 protein, CDR3 DNA. A D gene is named only where the DNA matches it firmly. Clone size is shown for a subset of rows, as once, few, many or a class of expanded clone.

>-|TRBV21-1|TRBJ2-2|-
CASRDGGPNTGELFF
TGTGCCAGCAGGGACGGAGGCCCGAACACCGGGGAGCTGTTTTTT
>-|TRBV25-1|TRBJ1-2|TRBD1
CASRGRGRNYGYTF
TGTGCCAGCAGAGGCAGGGGGCGCAACTATGGCTACACCTTC
>-|TRBV7-2|TRBJ1-2|-
CASSLERSGGSNGYTF
TGTGCCAGCAGCTTAGAACGGTCCGGGGGTAGTAATGGCTACACCTTC
>-|TRBV2|TRBJ2-1|-
CASSGNNEQFF
TGTGCCAGCAGTGGAAACAATGAGCAGTTCTTC
>-|TRBV4-2|TRBJ2-3|-
CASSQTPRGTDTQYF
TGTGCCAGCAGCCAGACGCCTCGGGGCACAGATACGCAGTATTTT
>-|TRBV9|TRBJ2-1|-
CASSVVGQSSYNEQFF
TGTGCCAGCAGCGTAGTAGGCCAGAGCTCCTACAATGAGCAGTTCTTC
>once|TRBV15|TRBJ1-1|-
CATSRDLGGENTEAFF
TGTGCCACCAGCAGAGATCTTGGTGGGGAAAACACTGAAGCTTTCTTT
>-|TRBV28|TRBJ1-2|-
CASSLDSGYTF
TGTGCCAGCAGTCTAGACAGTGGCTACACCTTC
>medium-sized|TRBV7-2|TRBJ2-7|-
CASSLNFGYDEQYF
TGTGCCAGCAGCTTAAATTTTGGGTACGACGAGCAGTACTTC
>-|TRBV7-9|TRBJ2-7|-
CASSSLSSYEQYF
TGTGCCAGCAGCTCTTTGTCCTCCTACGAGCAGTACTTC
>-|TRBV25-1|TRBJ1-2|-
CASSEGNGYTF
TGTGCCAGCAGTGAGGGTAATGGCTACACCTTC
>-|TRBV5-1|TRBJ2-5|TRBD2
CASSPSGGQAGETQYF
TGCGCCAGCAGCCCGAGCGGGGGTCAAGCAGGGGAGACCCAGTACTTC
>-|TRBV5-8|TRBJ2-7|-
CASSLDTEEQYF
TGTGCCAGCAGCTTGGATACAGAAGAGCAGTACTTC
>-|TRBV7-9|TRBJ2-1|-
CASSLAGSYGGPTYNEQFF
TGTGCCAGCAGCTTAGCGGGGTCGTACGGCGGCCCGACCTACAATGAGCAGTTCTTC
>-|TRBV29-1|TRBJ2-1|-
CSVAWGDEQFF
TGCAGCGTTGCCTGGGGAGATGAGCAGTTCTTC
>-|TRBV6-6|TRBJ1-5|TRBD1
CASSRQGVQPQHF
TGTGCCAGCAGTCGACAGGGAGTTCAGCCCCAGCATTTT
>-|TRBV19|TRBJ2-3|-
CASSMGHLKDTQYF
TGTGCCAGTAGTATGGGGCATCTCAAGGATACGCAGTATTTT
>once|TRBV5-5|TRBJ1-1|-
CASSLDPSGTEAFF
TGTGCCAGCAGCTTGGACCCAAGCGGCACTGAAGCTTTCTTT
>-|TRBV6-5|TRBJ1-3|-
CASSLDRGGNTIYF
TGTGCCAGCAGCCTCGACAGAGGGGGAAACACCATATATTTT
>-|TRBV29-1|TRBJ2-1|-
CSANGLYNEQFF
TGCAGCGCCAACGGGCTTTACAATGAGCAGTTCTTC
>-|TRBV4-3|TRBJ2-3|-
CASSQDRTGGFTDTQYF
TGCGCCAGCAGCCAAGATCGGACGGGGGGCTTCACAGATACGCAGTATTTT
>-|TRBV6-4|TRBJ2-1|TRBD2
CASSDAGGLDEQFF
TGTGCCAGCAGCGATGCGGGAGGTCTGGATGAGCAGTTCTTC
>-|TRBV30|TRBJ2-1|-
CAWSARGYEQFF
TGTGCCTGGAGTGCTAGGGGGTATGAGCAGTTCTTC
>-|TRBV7-2|TRBJ2-7|-
CASSLGLLSWDEQYF
TGTGCCAGCAGCTTAGGACTTCTGAGCTGGGACGAGCAGTACTTC
>-|TRBV6-5|TRBJ2-5|-
CASSPRPGGTQYF
TGTGCCAGCAGCCCTAGACCCGGTGGGACCCAGTACTTC
>-|TRBV4-3|TRBJ1-2|-
CASSQAREGGYGYTF
TGCGCCAGCAGCCAAGCCCGGGAGGGAGGCTATGGCTACACCTTC